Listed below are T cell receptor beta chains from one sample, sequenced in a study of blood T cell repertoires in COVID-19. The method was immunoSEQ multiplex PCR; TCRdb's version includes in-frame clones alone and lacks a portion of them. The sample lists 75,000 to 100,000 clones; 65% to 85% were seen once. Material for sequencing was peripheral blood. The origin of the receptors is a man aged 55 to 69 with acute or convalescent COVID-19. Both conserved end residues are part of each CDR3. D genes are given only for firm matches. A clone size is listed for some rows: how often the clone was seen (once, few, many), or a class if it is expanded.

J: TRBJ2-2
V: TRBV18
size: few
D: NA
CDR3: CASSPVAGTNTGELFF
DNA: TGTGCCAGCTCACCAGTAGCCGGGACAAACACCGGGGAGCTGTTTTTT

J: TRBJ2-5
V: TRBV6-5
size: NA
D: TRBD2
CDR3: CASSYVPAGGKETQYF
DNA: TGTGCCAGCAGTTACGTCCCAGCGGGGGGGAAAGAGACCCAGTACTTC

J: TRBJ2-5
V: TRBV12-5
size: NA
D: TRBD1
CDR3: CASGSQGATVETQYF
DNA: TGTGCTAGTGGTTCACAGGGGGCGACGGTAGAGACCCAGTACTTC

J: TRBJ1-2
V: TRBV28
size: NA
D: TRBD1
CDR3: CASSLGQGRVYGYTF
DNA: TGTGCCAGCAGTTTGGGACAGGGAAGGGTCTATGGCTACACCTTC

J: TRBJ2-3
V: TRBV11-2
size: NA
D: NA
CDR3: CASSPTTSPVSTQYF
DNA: TGTGCCAGCAGCCCAACAACCTCACCCGTTTCTACGCAGTATTTT

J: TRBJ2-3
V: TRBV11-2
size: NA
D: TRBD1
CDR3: CASSLEDRGTDTQYF
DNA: TGTGCCAGCAGCTTAGAAGACAGGGGCACAGATACGCAGTATTTT

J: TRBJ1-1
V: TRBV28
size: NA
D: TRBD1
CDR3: CASLRDRGRETEAFF
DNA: TGTGCCAGCCTCCGGGACAGGGGGCGAGAAACTGAAGCTTTCTTT

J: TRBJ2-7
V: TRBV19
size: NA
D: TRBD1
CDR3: CASSIATGNAYEQYF
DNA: TGTGCCAGTAGTATAGCGACAGGGAATGCCTACGAGCAGTACTTC

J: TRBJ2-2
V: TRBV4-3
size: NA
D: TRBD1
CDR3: CASSQVTGLTSDGELFF
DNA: TGCGCCAGCAGCCAGGTGACAGGGCTTACTTCGGACGGGGAGCTGTTTTTT

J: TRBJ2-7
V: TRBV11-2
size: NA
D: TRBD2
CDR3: CASSSRTSGRQNEQYF
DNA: TGTGCCAGCAGCTCGCGGACTAGCGGGAGACAAAACGAGCAGTACTTC

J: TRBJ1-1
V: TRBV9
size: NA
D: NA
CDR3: CASSVGVRGVNTEAFF
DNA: TGTGCCAGCAGCGTAGGGGTACGGGGGGTTAACACTGAAGCTTTCTTT

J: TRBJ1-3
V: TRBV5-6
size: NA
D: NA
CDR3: CASSLLQLAGNTIYF
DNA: TGTGCCAGCAGCTTGCTACAGTTGGCTGGAAACACCATATATTTT

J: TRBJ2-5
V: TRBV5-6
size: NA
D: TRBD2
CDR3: CASSRGPASGGGYQETQYF
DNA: TGTGCCAGCAGCCGCGGTCCGGCTAGCGGGGGGGGGTACCAAGAGACCCAGTACTTC

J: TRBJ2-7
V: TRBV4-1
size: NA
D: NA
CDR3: CASSQGFPADYEQYF
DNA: TGCGCCAGCAGCCAAGGTTTTCCAGCGGACTACGAGCAGTACTTC

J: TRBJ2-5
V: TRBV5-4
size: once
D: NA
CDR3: CASSFGGTEETQYF
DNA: TGTGCCAGCAGCTTTGGAGGGACAGAAGAGACCCAGTACTTC

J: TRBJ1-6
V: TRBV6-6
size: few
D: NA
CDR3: CASSIRGENSPLHF
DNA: TGTGCCAGCAGTATTCGGGGGGAGAATTCACCCCTCCACTTT

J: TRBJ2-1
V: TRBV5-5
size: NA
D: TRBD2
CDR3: CASSSIAGTYNEQFF
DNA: TGTGCCAGCAGCTCAATAGCGGGGACCTACAATGAGCAGTTCTTC

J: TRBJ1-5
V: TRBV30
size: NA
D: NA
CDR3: CAWSRGRNQPQHF
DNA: TGTGCCTGGAGTAGGGGAAGAAATCAGCCCCAGCATTTT

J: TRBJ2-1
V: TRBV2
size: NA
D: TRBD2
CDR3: CASRTMTGLGYNEQFF
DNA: TGTGCCAGCAGGACTATGACGGGACTAGGATACAATGAGCAGTTCTTC

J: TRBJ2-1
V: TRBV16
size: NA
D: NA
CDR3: CASSQEGRALSEQFF
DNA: TGTGCCAGCAGCCAAGAGGGAAGGGCTTTAAGTGAGCAGTTCTTC

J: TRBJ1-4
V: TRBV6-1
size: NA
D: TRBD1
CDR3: CASSDTGGNEKLFF
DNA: TGTGCCAGCAGTGATACAGGGGGGAACGAAAAACTGTTTTTT

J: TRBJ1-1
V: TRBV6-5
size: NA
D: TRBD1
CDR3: CASRIQGAVTEAFF
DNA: TGTGCCAGCAGGATTCAGGGGGCGGTCACTGAAGCTTTCTTT

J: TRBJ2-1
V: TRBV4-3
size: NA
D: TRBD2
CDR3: CASSQRLAGFSYNEQFF
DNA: TGCGCCAGCAGCCAGAGACTAGCGGGATTCTCCTACAATGAGCAGTTCTTC

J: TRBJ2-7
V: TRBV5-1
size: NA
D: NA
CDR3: CASSSSYEQYF
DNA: TGCGCCAGCAGCTCATCCTACGAGCAGTACTTC

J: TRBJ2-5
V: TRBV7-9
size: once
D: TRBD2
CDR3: CASSQPTSGSTLRETQYF
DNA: TGTGCCAGCAGCCAGCCGACTAGCGGGAGCACCCTCCGGGAGACCCAGTACTTC

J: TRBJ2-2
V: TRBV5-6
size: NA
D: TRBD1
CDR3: CASSRMSRRDRENTGELFF
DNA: TGTGCCAGCAGCCGCATGTCCCGGAGGGACAGGGAGAACACCGGGGAGCTGTTTTTT

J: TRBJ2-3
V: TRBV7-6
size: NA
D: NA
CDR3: CASSADRSSTDTQYF
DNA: TGTGCCAGCAGCGCCGACAGGTCCAGCACAGATACGCAGTATTTT

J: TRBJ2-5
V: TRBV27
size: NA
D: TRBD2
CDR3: CASRTGTSPQETQYF
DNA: TGTGCCAGCAGGACCGGGACTAGTCCGCAAGAGACCCAGTACTTC

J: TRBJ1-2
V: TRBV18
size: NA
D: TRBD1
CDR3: CASSPTGSGGYTF
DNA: TGTGCCAGCTCACCGACAGGGTCGGGCGGCTACACCTTC

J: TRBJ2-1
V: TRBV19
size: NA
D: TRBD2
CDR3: CASSIDSGTTDLDEQFF
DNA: TGTGCCAGTAGTATAGATTCGGGGACTACAGACTTAGATGAGCAGTTCTTC

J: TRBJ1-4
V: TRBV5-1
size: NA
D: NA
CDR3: CASSSGASGGGNEKLFF
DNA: TGCGCCAGCAGCTCAGGGGCCAGCGGGGGCGGTAATGAAAAACTGTTTTTT

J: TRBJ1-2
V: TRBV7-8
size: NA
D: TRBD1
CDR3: CATKDRVSNYGYTF
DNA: TGTGCCACCAAGGACAGGGTTTCTAACTATGGCTACACCTTC

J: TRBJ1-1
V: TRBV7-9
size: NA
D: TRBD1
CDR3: CASSLGVRGPTEAFF
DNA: TGTGCCAGCAGCTTAGGGGTCAGGGGGCCCACTGAAGCTTTCTTT

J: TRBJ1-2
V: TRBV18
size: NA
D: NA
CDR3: CASSPGGLLGYGYTF
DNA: TGTGCCAGCTCACCTGGCGGGCTTCTGGGCTATGGCTACACCTTC

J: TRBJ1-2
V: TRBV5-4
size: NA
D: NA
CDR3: CASSTPGDYGYTF
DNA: TGTGCCAGCAGCACCCCAGGGGACTATGGCTACACCTTC

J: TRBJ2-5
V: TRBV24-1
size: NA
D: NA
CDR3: CATSDGGGHQETQYF
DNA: TGTGCCACCAGTGATGGGGGGGGGCACCAAGAGACCCAGTACTTC

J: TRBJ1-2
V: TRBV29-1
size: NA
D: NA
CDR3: CSVAWGGGYTF
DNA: TGCAGCGTTGCTTGGGGAGGAGGCTACACCTTC

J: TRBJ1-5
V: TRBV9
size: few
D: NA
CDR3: CASSVGTGFGQPQHF
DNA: TGTGCCAGCAGCGTAGGCACGGGGTTCGGGCAGCCCCAGCATTTT

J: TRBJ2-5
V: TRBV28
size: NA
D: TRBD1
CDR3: CASSFRRQGAETQYF
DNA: TGTGCCAGCAGTTTTCGGCGACAGGGGGCGGAGACCCAGTACTTC